The TCR beta chain under discussion was sequenced for a study of OX40 agonist ivuxolimab in advanced cancers. Whole-study context: Three patients responded partially, comprising one with hepatocellular carcinoma and two with cutaneous melanoma. Study-level points and caveats: There was clonal expansion of CD4+ and CD8+ blood T cells by week 6 at 0.1 to 3.0 mg/kg.

Clones were read by immunoSEQ multiplex PCR, and TCRdb kept only the in-frame ones, dropping some. Among approximately 50,000 clones listed, approximately 90% were seen once. The CDR3 sequence is 16 residues long. The germline V gene encodes CDR1 WNHNN and CDR2 SYGVQD (reference sequence). The V and J ends lost 1 base and 4 bases, in that order; junction bases with no gene match: 8. Autoimmune disease history or systemic immunosuppression barred patients. About this clone itself: The antigen is undetermined.

The V call is TRBV10-1, the J call TRBJ2-5; 8 bases match TRBD2. The sample in question was CD4+ or CD8+ T cells sorted from blood, obtained in a trial of the OX40 agonist ivuxolimab. The sequence was obtained from an adult with an advanced solid tumor such as melanoma, head and neck, liver or kidney cancer. Written as DNA, the CDR3 is TGCGCCAGCAGTGAGTTTCTTCCGGGACTAGTAGAGACCCAGTACTTC. This gives the protein CASSEFLPGLVETQYF.